This record looks at one TCR beta chain sequence and its context. Its specificity is unknown. This sample is drawn from a study of T cell repertoires in cytomegalovirus infection. As for the study in general: An indication of both CMV infection and matching HLA type came from public TCR beta signatures. Study observations and caveats: Ex vivo, HLA-C-restricted CMV-specific TCR beta clonotypes prevailed over the rest of the response.

The V and J ends lost 4 bases and 3 bases respectively, with 14 bases between them. This CDR3 has 14 residues. The germline V gene encodes CDR1 SGHKS and CDR2 YYEKEE (reference sequence). TCRdb processed the reads anew with MiXCR; each CDR3 protein has one entry. Seen here are some 300,000 distinct CDR3 sequences, 17% observed once, and the top ten hold around 13%. The sample comprised PBMCs. The gene calls are TRBV5-5 and TRBJ2-7; D gene unclear. The TCR originated in a human donor in good health (CMV status not recorded). Some clones in this sample may be carry-over from other donors' samples. For the CDR3, the DNA is TGTGCCAGCAGCCTACGATCGGCCAACTACGAGCAGTACTTC. This gives the protein CASSLRSANYEQYF.